The 29 T cell receptor beta chains below come from one sample, sequenced in a study of CD8 T cells in ankylosing spondylitis. TCRdb itself ran the 5' RACE reads through MiXCR, one entry per CDR3 protein. The sample consists of about 230,000 distinct CDR3 sequences, 7.5% to 9.5% of them appearing once. Sequencing was performed on blood, either unsorted or a sorted T cell fraction (not recorded which). The receptor set was obtained from a female donor with ankylosing spondylitis or in good health (not recorded which).

There are a few counts of this clonotype. The CDR3 sequence is CASSYPLAGGPSSYNEQFF. CDR3 DNA: TGTGCCAGCAGTTACCCGCTAGCGGGAGGGCCGAGCTCCTACAATGAGCAGTTCTTC. The rearrangement joins TRBV6-2 or TRBV6-3 to TRBJ2-1, with TRBD2 matching over 12 bases. Germline trimming cut 2 bases from V and 0 bases from J; bases unmatched to any gene: 8. Germline V lookup: CDR1 MNHEY, CDR2 SVGEGT. The CDR3 covers 19 residues.

This clonotype occurred many times. J is TRBJ2-6 and V is TRBV5-1; 8 nucleotides align to TRBD1. V was clipped by 3 bases and J by 1 base; unmatched bases: 9. This CDR3 contains 18 residues. In germline, CDR1 is SGHRS, CDR2 YFSETQ. CDR3 in amino acids: CASSYLRTGLSGANVLTF. The CDR3 DNA reads TGCGCCAGCAGCTACCTCCGGACAGGGTTATCTGGGGCCAACGTCCTGACTTTC.

This clonotype showed up just a few times. The chain combines TRBV7-8 with TRBJ1-2; D remains ambiguous. Trimming pared 1 base from V and 7 bases from J, leaving 10 bases between. The CDR3 length is 13 residues. Germline V lookup: CDR1 SGHVS, CDR2 FQNEAQ. The CDR3 sequence is CASSLEAVGGYTF. The CDR3 DNA is TGTGCCAGCAGCTTAGAGGCAGTGGGTGGCTACACCTTC.

This clonotype was recorded at least ten times. The chain is built from TRBV10-2 and TRBJ1-2; D is ambiguous. Trimming pared 6 bases from V and 8 bases from J, leaving 16 bases between. Germline V gene sequence: CDR1 WSHSY, CDR2 SAAADI. The CDR3 extends over 13 amino acids. CDR3 sequence: CASRVGETRGYTF. The CDR3 coding sequence is TGCGCCAGCAGAGTTGGGGAAACTAGGGGCTACACCTTC.

This clonotype was picked up many times. The chain has TRBV9 and TRBJ2-1, with 7 positions matching TRBD2. V shed 0 bases and J 8 bases; nucleotides not matched to a gene: 8. The CDR3 covers 15 residues. CDR1 is SGDLS and CDR2 is YYNGEE in the germline V gene. Here the CDR3 reads CASSVAGTTRDEQFF. DNA for the CDR3: TGTGCCAGCAGCGTAGCCGGGACTACCCGGGATGAGCAGTTCTTC.

The chain uses TRBV3-1 and TRBJ2-3, with 10 bases lining up with TRBD2. The CDR3 totals 17 residues. Unmatched junction bases numbered 7, after V lost 2 bases and J lost 2 bases. CDR1 is LGHDT, CDR2 YNNKEL, per germline (reference sequence). The CDR3 region has the DNA TGTGCCAGCAGCCAAAATTTCCTAGCGGGGGACACAGATACGCAGTATTTT. This gives the protein CASSQNFLAGDTDTQYF.

This clonotype was detected ten times or more. The V gene is TRBV5-5, the J gene TRBJ2-1; 8 positions match TRBD2. V lost 4 bases to trimming and J lost 8 bases; unmatched junction nucleotides: 8. The CDR3 spans 14 residues. Per the germline V gene, CDR1 is SGHKS and CDR2 is YYEKEE (reference sequence). The DNA of the CDR3 is TGTGCCAGCAGCATAACCGGGACTAGTGATGAGCAGTTCTTC. Translation gives CASSITGTSDEQFF.

This clonotype came up many times. The CDR3, as DNA: TGTGCCAGCAGCCCATTCGTCGACGCTGGACAGCCCCAGCATTTT. It encodes CASSPFVDAGQPQHF. This rearrangement joins TRBV5-5 to TRBJ1-5; D is unresolved. Trimming removed 4 bases from V and 7 bases from J, with 18 bases in between. The germline V gene has CDR1 SGHKS and CDR2 YYEKEE (reference sequence). This CDR3 spans 15 amino acids. Complete variable domain (other parts from reference TRBV5-5 and TRBJ1-5): DAGVTQSPTHLIKTRGQQVTLRCSPISGHKSVSWYQQVLGQGPQFIFQYYEKEERGRGNFPDRFSARQFPNYSSELNVNALLLGDSALYLCASSPFVDAGQPQHFGDGTRLSIL.

This clonotype has a count of ten or more. The chain joins TRBV7-7 to TRBJ2-5, with D tentatively TRBD1 (6 bases). V lost 5 bases to trimming and J lost 2 bases, with 12 bases between them. The CDR3 is made up of 14 amino acids. The V gene's germline CDR1 is SSHAT and CDR2 FNYEAQ (reference sequence). The CDR3 DNA sequence: TGTGCCAGCAGCCCCGGACAGACACAAGAGACCCAGTACTTC. Amino acid sequence: CASSPGQTQETQYF.

This clonotype was observed at least ten times. The chain carries TRBV7-8 and TRBJ1-5, with TRBD1 matching 11 bases. Losses at the gene ends were 5 bases for V and 7 bases for J; bases not matched to a gene: 7. The CDR3 runs 15 residues. Germline V gene lookup returns CDR1 SGHVS and CDR2 FQNEAQ. For the CDR3, the DNA is TGTGCCAGCAGCCCTTCGGGACAGGGGGAGCAGCCCCAGCATTTT. Translated, it gives CASSPSGQGEQPQHF.

This clonotype was detected ten times or more. This rearrangement joins TRBV10-3 to TRBJ2-7; weak D call: TRBD1 (6 bases). Germline loops: CDR1 ENHRY, CDR2 SYGVKD. Between the trimmed V and J ends, which lost 10 bases and 5 bases, there was a span of 18 bases. CDR3 length: 13 amino acids. Here the CDR3 reads CATLTGIGDEQYF. CDR3 nucleotides: TGTGCCACCCTAACAGGGATCGGGGACGAGCAGTACTTC.

This clonotype was counted many times. The chain has TRBV20-1 and TRBJ2-3; 11 positions match TRBD2. With V trimmed by 4 bases and J by 2 bases, 8 bases remained unmatched. The CDR3 runs 16 residues. Looked up from germline, CDR1 is DFQATT and CDR2 is SNEGSKA (reference sequence). The DNA for the CDR3 is TGCAGTGCTACGCCGACTAGCGGGACGCACACAGATACGCAGTATTTT. It encodes CSATPTSGTHTDTQYF.

Many counts were recorded for this clonotype. The rearrangement uses TRBV18 and TRBJ1-5, with D uncertain. CDR3 length: 14 amino acids. Trimming cost V 6 bases and J 0 bases, with 9 bases left between them. CDR1 and CDR2 from the germline V gene are KGHSH and LQKENI. This CDR3 is CASSDGLSNQPQHF. The CDR3 DNA reads TGTGCCAGCTCCGACGGGCTTAGCAATCAGCCCCAGCATTTT.

The sample holds many counts of this clonotype. The chain carries TRBV20-1 and TRBJ2-2; D call uncertain. Trimming cost V 4 bases and J 3 bases, with 12 bases left between them. CDR1 and CDR2 (germline): DFQATT, SNEGSKA (reference sequence). This CDR3 spans 14 amino acids. CDR3 bases: TGCAGTGCTACGGAGCACCTCGACACCGGGGAGCTGTTTTTT. Translation: CSATEHLDTGELFF.

This clonotype was seen at least ten times. The rearrangement joins TRBV7-2 to TRBJ2-3; D is unresolved. V dropped 1 base and J dropped 1 base, with 6 bases sitting between them. This CDR3 spans 14 amino acids. Germline CDR1 reads SGHTA; CDR2 reads FQGNSA. The DNA of the CDR3 is TGTGCCAGCAGCTTAGAGGCCGGCACAGATACGCAGTATTTT. Translated, it gives CASSLEAGTDTQYF.

This clonotype occurred many times. The rearrangement joins TRBV20-1 to TRBJ2-3; the match to TRBD2 covers 10 bases. Germline values: CDR1 DFQATT, CDR2 SNEGSKA (reference sequence). The CDR3 is made up of 15 amino acids. J was trimmed by 2 bases and V by 3 bases; bases with no gene match: 5. CDR3 sequence: CSASLAGDLTDTQYF. The CDR3 DNA sequence: TGCAGTGCTAGTCTAGCGGGGGACCTCACAGATACGCAGTATTTT.

In its sample, this clonotype was seen many times. The V and J genes are TRBV15 and TRBJ1-2, with TRBD1 matching 7 bases. V trimming: 4 bases; J trimming: 6 bases; junction bases outside the gene matches: 8. The CDR3 contains 14 residues. Germline CDR1 is LNHNV and CDR2 is YYDKDF (reference sequence). The CDR3 DNA reads TGTGCCACCAGCAAAGAGAGGGGGCGGGATGGCTACACCTTC. This encodes CATSKERGRDGYTF.

This clonotype was recorded at least ten times. The chain carries TRBV12-3 or TRBV12-4 and TRBJ1-2; D is undetermined. The ends were cut back, 3 bases at V and 2 bases at J, with 10 bases in the middle. This CDR3 has 14 residues. CDR3 sequence (DNA): TGTGCCAGCAGTTTTGGTGGATCGAACTATGGCTACACCTTC. Its translation is CASSFGGSNYGYTF.

This clonotype was recorded many times. The V call is TRBV12-3 or TRBV12-4, the J call TRBJ2-5, with a possible D match to TRBD2 (6 bases). This CDR3 has 11 amino acids. Trimming stripped 7 bases from V and 5 bases from J, with 8 bases between. The CDR3, as DNA: TGTGCCAGCACCCTAGCGGAGACCCAGTACTTC. It encodes CASTLAETQYF.

This clonotype was recorded at least ten times. The chain has TRBV11-2 and TRBJ2-5; 11 bases line up with TRBD2. CDR1 is SGHAT, CDR2 FQNNGV, per germline. The CDR3 has 16 residues. V was clipped by 2 bases and J by 4 bases; unmatched bases: 6. CDR3 nucleotides: TGTGCCAGCAGCTTACTAGCGGGAGGCGGAGGAGAGACCCAGTACTTC. Protein sequence: CASSLLAGGGGETQYF.

The sample holds many counts of this clonotype. The chain employs TRBV10-3 and TRBJ2-5; maybe TRBD2 (6 bases). Germline V gene lookup returns CDR1 ENHRY and CDR2 SYGVKD. Trimming removed 6 bases from V and 1 base from J, with 12 bases in between. The CDR3 has 14 residues. Here the CDR3 reads CAIRSGSTQETQYF. The CDR3 DNA is TGTGCCATCAGATCCGGGAGTACCCAAGAGACCCAGTACTTC.

This clonotype was recorded at least ten times. The rearrangement uses TRBV20-1 and TRBJ2-2; D is uncertain. CDR1 and CDR2 from the germline V gene are DFQATT and SNEGSKA (reference sequence). The CDR3 extends over 14 amino acids. V dropped 3 bases and J dropped 4 bases, with 12 bases sitting between them. CDR3 DNA sequence: TGCAGTGCTAGGTCGACACGGGTCACCGGGGAGCTGTTTTTT. It codes for CSARSTRVTGELFF.

This clonotype was seen at least ten times. J is TRBJ1-6 and V is TRBV20-1; 9 bases map to TRBD1. CDR1 is DFQATT, CDR2 SNEGSKA, per germline (reference sequence). The CDR3 runs to 15 residues. V lost 0 bases to trimming and J lost 10 bases; unmatched junction nucleotides: 7. The CDR3 nucleotides are TGCAGTGCTAGAGACCGGGACAGGGTCAACTCACCCCTCCACTTT. As protein: CSARDRDRVNSPLHF.

The V gene is TRBV28, the J gene TRBJ2-1; D uncertain. Trimming cost V 4 bases and J 2 bases, with 9 bases left between them. Germline values: CDR1 MDHEN, CDR2 SYDVKM. The CDR3 is made up of 14 amino acids. CDR3 sequence (DNA): TGTGCCAGCAGTTCCGTCCCAACCTACAATGAGCAGTTCTTC. Its translation is CASSSVPTYNEQFF. Combining the CDR3 with reference TRBV28 and TRBJ2-1 gives the whole variable domain DVKVTQSSRYLVKRTGEKVFLECVQDMDHENMFWYRQDPGLGLRLIYFSYDVKMKEKGDIPEGYSVSREKKERFSLILESASTNQTSMYLCASSSVPTYNEQFFGPGTRLTVL.

This clonotype was seen at least ten times. V is TRBV5-1 and J is TRBJ2-5, with TRBD2 matching 9 bases. The CDR3 covers 15 residues. Trimming removed 0 bases from V and 3 bases from J; junction bases left unmatched: 3. Germline V lookup: CDR1 SGHRS, CDR2 YFSETQ. The CDR3 loop is CASSLGSSGKETQYF. The CDR3 DNA is TGCGCCAGCAGCTTGGGCTCTAGCGGGAAAGAGACCCAGTACTTC.

This clonotype has only a few counts. The chain has TRBV19 and TRBJ2-5; a possible D gene is TRBD2 (6 bases). This CDR3 comprises 13 residues. V was shortened by 1 base and J by 5 bases, with 8 bases between the two germline ends. The germline gives CDR1 LNHDA, CDR2 SQIVND (reference sequence). Here the CDR3 reads CASSIGRGETQYF. DNA of the CDR3: TGTGCCAGTAGTATAGGACGGGGGGAGACCCAGTACTTC.

In its sample, this clonotype was seen many times. The J gene is TRBJ2-1, the V gene TRBV7-2; weak D call: TRBD2 (6 bases). Germline values: CDR1 SGHTA, CDR2 FQGNSA. Trimming stripped 6 bases from V and 7 bases from J, with 16 bases between. The CDR3 extends over 14 amino acids. The CDR3 loop is CASRRTNPLNEQFF. The CDR3 DNA sequence: TGTGCCAGCAGGCGGACTAACCCCCTTAATGAGCAGTTCTTC.

At least ten counts were recorded for this clonotype. This chain links TRBV28 with TRBJ2-1; 8 positions match TRBD1. The CDR3 spans 13 residues. Germline V gene data show CDR1 as MDHEN and CDR2 as SYDVKM. The J segment lost 10 bases and the V segment lost 5 bases, leaving 7 bases of the junction unmatched. CDR3 sequence (DNA): TGTGCCAGCAGTCCTTGGACAGGGCAGGAGCAGTTCTTC. Translating it yields CASSPWTGQEQFF.

This clonotype was detected many times. The V and J genes are TRBV4-2 and TRBJ1-1; weak D call: TRBD1 (5 bases). This CDR3 comprises 23 residues. V dropped 4 bases and J dropped 0 bases, with 36 bases sitting between them. The germline CDR1 and CDR2 sequences are LGHNA and YNFKEQ. The CDR3 DNA is TGTGCCAGCAGCCTAGAGGCTCACTATAGGGGCAGGGCAATCGGAACCATGAACACTGAAGCTTTCTTT. Translating gives CASSLEAHYRGRAIGTMNTEAFF.